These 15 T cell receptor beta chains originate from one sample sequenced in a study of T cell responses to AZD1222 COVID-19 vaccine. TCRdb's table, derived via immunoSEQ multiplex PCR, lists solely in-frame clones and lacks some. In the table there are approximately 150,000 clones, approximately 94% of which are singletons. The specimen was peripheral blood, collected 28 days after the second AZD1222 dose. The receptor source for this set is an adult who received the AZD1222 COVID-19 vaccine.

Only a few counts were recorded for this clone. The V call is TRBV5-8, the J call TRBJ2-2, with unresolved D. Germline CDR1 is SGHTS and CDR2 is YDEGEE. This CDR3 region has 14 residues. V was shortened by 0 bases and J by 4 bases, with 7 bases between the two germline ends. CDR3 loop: CASSLGLSTGELFF. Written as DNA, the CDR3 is TGTGCCAGCAGCTTGGGGCTGTCCACCGGGGAGCTGTTTTTT.

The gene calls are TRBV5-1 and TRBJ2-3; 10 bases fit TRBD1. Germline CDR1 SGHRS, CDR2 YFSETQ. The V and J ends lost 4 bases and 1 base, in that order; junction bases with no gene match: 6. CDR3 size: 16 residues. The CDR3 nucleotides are TGCGCCAGCAGCACCTCCGGGACAGGGGGCACAGATACGCAGTATTTT. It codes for CASSTSGTGGTDTQYF.

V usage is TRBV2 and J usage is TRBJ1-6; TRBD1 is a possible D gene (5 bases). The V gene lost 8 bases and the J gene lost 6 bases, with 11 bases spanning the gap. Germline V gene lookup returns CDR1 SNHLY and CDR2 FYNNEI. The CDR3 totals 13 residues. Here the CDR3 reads CASGGEANSPLHF. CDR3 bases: TGTGCCAGCGGGGGGGAGGCTAATTCACCCCTCCACTTT.

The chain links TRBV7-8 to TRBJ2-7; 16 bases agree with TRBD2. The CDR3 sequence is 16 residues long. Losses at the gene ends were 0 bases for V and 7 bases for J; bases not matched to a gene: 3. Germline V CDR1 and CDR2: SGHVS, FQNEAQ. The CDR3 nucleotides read TGTGCCAGCAGCTTAGCAGGGACTAGCGGGAGGGGGGAGCAGTACTTC. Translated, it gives CASSLAGTSGRGEQYF.

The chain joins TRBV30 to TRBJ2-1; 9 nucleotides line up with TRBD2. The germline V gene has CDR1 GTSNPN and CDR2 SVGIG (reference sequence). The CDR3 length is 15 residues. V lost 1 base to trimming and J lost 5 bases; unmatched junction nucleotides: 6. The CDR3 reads CAWSELAGQNNEQFF. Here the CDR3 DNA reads TGTGCCTGGAGTGAGCTAGCGGGGCAAAACAATGAGCAGTTCTTC. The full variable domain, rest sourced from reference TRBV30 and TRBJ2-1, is SQTIHQWPATLVQPVGSPLSLECTVEGTSNPNLYWYRQAAGRGLQLLFYSVGIGQISSEVPQNLSASRPQDRQFILSSKKLLLSDSGFYLCAWSELAGQNNEQFFGPGTRLTVL.

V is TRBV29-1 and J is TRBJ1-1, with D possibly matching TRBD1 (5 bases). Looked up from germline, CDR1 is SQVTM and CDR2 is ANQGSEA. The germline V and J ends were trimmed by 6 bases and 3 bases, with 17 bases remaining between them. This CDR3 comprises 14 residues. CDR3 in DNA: TGCAGCGTCGCCGTGAGGGGTGGGGACACTGAAGCTTTCTTT. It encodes CSVAVRGGDTEAFF. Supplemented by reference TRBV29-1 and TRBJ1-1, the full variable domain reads SAVISQKPSRDICQRGTSLTIQCQVDSQVTMMFWYRQQPGQSLTLIATANQGSEATYESGFVIDKFPISRPNLTFSTLTVSNMSPEDSSIYLCSVAVRGGDTEAFFGQGTRLTVV.

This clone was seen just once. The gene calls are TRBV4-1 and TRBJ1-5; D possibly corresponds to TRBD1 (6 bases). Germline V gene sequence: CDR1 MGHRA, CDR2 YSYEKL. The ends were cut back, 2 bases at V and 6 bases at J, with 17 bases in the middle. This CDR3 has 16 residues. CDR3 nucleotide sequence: TGCGCCAGCAGCCAACGGGAGGGGGTTGGGGTTCAGCCCCAGCATTTT. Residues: CASSQREGVGVQPQHF.

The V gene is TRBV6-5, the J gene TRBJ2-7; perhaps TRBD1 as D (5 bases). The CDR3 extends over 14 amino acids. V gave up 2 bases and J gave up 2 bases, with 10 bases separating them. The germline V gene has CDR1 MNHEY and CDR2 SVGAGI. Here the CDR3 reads CASSYNTGAYEQYF. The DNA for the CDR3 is TGTGCCAGCAGTTACAATACAGGAGCCTACGAGCAGTACTTC.

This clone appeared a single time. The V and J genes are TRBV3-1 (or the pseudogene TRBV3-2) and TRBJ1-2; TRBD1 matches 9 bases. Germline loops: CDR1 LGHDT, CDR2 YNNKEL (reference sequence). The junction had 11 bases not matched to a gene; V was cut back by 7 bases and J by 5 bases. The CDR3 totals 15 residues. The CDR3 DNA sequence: TGTGCCAGCACCTTCCTGGGACAGGGAATGTATGGCTACACCTTC. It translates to CASTFLGQGMYGYTF.

The CDR3 loop is CASSYNGVANEKLFF. The CDR3 DNA is TGTGCCAGCAGTTACAATGGGGTTGCTAATGAAAAACTGTTTTTT. The chain recombines TRBV6-5 with TRBJ1-4; D is unresolved. CDR3 length: 15 residues. Deletions cut 2 bases from V and 3 bases from J, with 10 bases between. Germline CDR1 and CDR2: MNHEY and SVGAGI.

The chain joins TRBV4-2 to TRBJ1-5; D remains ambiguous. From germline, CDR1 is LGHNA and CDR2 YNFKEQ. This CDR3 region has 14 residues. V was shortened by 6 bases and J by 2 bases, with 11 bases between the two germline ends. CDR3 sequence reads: CASRPGLGNQPQHF. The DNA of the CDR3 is TGTGCCAGCAGACCAGGACTTGGCAATCAGCCCCAGCATTTT.

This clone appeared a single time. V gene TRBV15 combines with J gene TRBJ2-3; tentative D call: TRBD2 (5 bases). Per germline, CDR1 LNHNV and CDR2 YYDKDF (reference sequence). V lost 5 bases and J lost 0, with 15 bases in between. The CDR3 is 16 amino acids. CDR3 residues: CATSPRGGPSTDTQYF. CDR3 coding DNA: TGTGCCACCAGCCCTCGGGGTGGACCTAGCACAGATACGCAGTATTTT. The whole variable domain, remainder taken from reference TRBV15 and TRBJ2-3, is DAMVIQNPRYQVTQFGKPVTLSCSQTLNHNVMYWYQQKSSQAPKLLFHYYDKDFNNEADTPDNFQSRRPNTSFCFLDIRSPGLGDTAMYLCATSPRGGPSTDTQYFGPGTRLTVL.

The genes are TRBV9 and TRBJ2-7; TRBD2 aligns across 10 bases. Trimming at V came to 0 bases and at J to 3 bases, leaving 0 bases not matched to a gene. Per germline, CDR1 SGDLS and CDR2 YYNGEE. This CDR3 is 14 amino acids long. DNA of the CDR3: TGTGCCAGCAGCGTAGGGACTAGCGGCTACGAGCAGTACTTC. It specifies CASSVGTSGYEQYF.

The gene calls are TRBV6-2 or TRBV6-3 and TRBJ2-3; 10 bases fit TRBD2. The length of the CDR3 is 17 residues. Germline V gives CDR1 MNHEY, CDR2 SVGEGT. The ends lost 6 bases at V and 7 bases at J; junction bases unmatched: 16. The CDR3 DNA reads TGTGCCAGCAGCCCACACCCTGGCTCTAGCGGGAGTTATACGCAGTATTTT. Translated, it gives CASSPHPGSSGSYTQYF.

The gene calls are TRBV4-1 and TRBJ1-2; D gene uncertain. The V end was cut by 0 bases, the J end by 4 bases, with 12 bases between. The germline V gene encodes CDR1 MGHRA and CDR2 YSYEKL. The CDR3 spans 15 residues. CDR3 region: CASSQEGGSGYGYTF. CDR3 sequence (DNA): TGCGCCAGCAGCCAAGAGGGAGGTTCAGGCTATGGCTACACCTTC.